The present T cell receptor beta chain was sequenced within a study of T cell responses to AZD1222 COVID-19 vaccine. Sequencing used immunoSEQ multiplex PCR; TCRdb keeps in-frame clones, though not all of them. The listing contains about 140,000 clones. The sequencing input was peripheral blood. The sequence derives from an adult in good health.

CDR3 loop: CASSFPSGGHQETQYF. The CDR3 DNA reads TGTGCCAGCAGTTTCCCTAGCGGGGGGCACCAAGAGACCCAGTACTTC. This chain links TRBV28 with TRBJ2-5, with 11 bases aligning to TRBD2. After removal of 3 bases from V and 0 bases from J, the junction contained 3 bases not matched to a gene. Germline-derived CDR1 and CDR2 are MDHEN and SYDVKM. This CDR3 is built from 16 residues. Using reference TRBV28 and TRBJ2-5 for the parts outside the CDR3, the full variable domain is DVKVTQSSRYLVKRTGEKVFLECVQDMDHENMFWYRQDPGLGLRLIYFSYDVKMKEKGDIPEGYSVSREKKERFSLILESASTNQTSMYLCASSFPSGGHQETQYFGPGTRLLVL.